There are a few counts of the clone carrying this TCR beta chain. Profiling relied on immunoSEQ multiplex PCR, and the TCRdb table lists in-frame clones only, not all of them. The data contain 100,000 to 150,000 clones, around 85% of them singletons. The germline V gene encodes CDR1 SQVTM and CDR2 ANQGSEA. This CDR3 region has 13 residues. V was shortened by 1 base and J by 3 bases, with 9 bases between the two germline ends. These data belong to a study of blood T cell repertoires in COVID-19. Study overall: The study drew acute and convalescent COVID-19 samples from the United States, Italy and Spain. PBMCs, B-cell-depleted T cells, or T cells provided the cDNA or gDNA that made up the material.

The sample comprised peripheral blood. This clonotype was sampled from a woman aged 45-59 years with acute or convalescent COVID-19. The rearrangement joins TRBV29-1 to TRBJ1-1; D not resolved. For the CDR3, the DNA is TGCAGCGTTGAAGGGGGAGTCGACACTGAAGCTTTCTTT. It specifies CSVEGGVDTEAFF.